This TCR beta chain was retrieved from a study of tumor-infiltrating lymphocytes in primary liver carcinoma. From 500 ng of total RNA, TCR beta-specific cDNA was reverse-transcribed using a constant-region primer. Three rounds of nested multiplex PCR with slightly modified ARM-PCR produced TCR beta libraries. Investigators reported that the first two PCR rounds, at 10 cycles each, used TRBV1-TRBV30 forward primers with a C-beta reverse primer. TCRdb independently ran MiXCR on the multiplex PCR reads; one entry per CDR3 protein. The sample lists approximately 120,000 distinct CDR3 sequences; around 64% were seen once. CDR1 is SGHAT, CDR2 FQDESV, per germline (reference sequence). There are 18 residues in the CDR3. Total RNA and DNA came together from approximately 20-30 mg of bulk tissue without cell sorting. This clonotype occurred a few times. A junction end diverges from the germline sequence, so it may reflect a read error.

This TCR was sampled from a woman aged 55-75 years with primary liver carcinoma and hepatitis B virus infection. Sequenced: liver tumor tissue from sampling region 3. Subset given: tumor region T3, left-lateral pole. The chain combines TRBV11-1 with TRBJ2-6; 8 bases align to TRBD1. CDR3 DNA sequence: TGTGCTAGCAGCCCCGCCGGGACAGGCCTCCCTGGGGCCAACGTCCTGACTTTC. Its translation is CASSPAGTGLPGANVLTF.